This T cell receptor (beta chain) appears in the sequencing data of a study of T cells in Graves' hyperthyroidism and ophthalmopathy. Overall study findings and caveats: With a median lead of around 5.9 months before onset, the model predicted ophthalmopathy. Ophthalmopathy could be told apart from stable hyperthyroidism with a 13 V-J model.

The study excluded patients with uncontrolled infection, other autoimmune disease, pregnancy or lactation. CDR1 SGHAT and CDR2 FQNNGV come from the germline V gene. V lost 5 bases to trimming and J lost 6 bases, with 16 bases between them. The CDR3 covers 14 residues. RNA transcripts served as the template for amplifying TCR beta CDR3 regions. A first-round RT-PCR of the TCR CDR3 used the HTBI primer set. TCRdb reprocessed the multiplex PCR reads with MiXCR, giving one entry per CDR3 protein. Of roughly 500,000 distinct CDR3 sequences in the sample, 40% to 50% were seen once. This clonotype has a handful of counts. Its specificity is unknown.

The source material was peripheral blood or thyroid tissue (not recorded which). The sequence came from an adult woman with Graves' disease, either hyperthyroidism or ophthalmopathy (not recorded which). The rearrangement links TRBV11-2 to TRBJ1-2; TRBD1 might be the D (5 bases). The CDR3 DNA reads as TGTGCCAGCAGCCAAAACAGGAATGGGAATGGCTACACCTTC. Protein sequence: CASSQNRNGNGYTF.